These 19 T cell receptor beta chains were all obtained from the same sample, sequenced in a study of T cells after yellow fever vaccination. TCRdb reprocessed the 5' RACE reads with MiXCR, giving one entry per CDR3 protein. The sample records approximately 300,000 distinct CDR3 sequences, over 8.5% being singletons. Material: CD4+ T cells sorted from PBMCs, obtained 45 days after the yellow fever booster vaccination. The source is a man aged 18-30 years who received the YFV17D yellow fever vaccine.

This clonotype was recorded a few times. The chain employs TRBV5-4 and TRBJ1-5; D uncertain. The CDR3 has 14 residues. Germline values: CDR1 SGHNT, CDR2 YYREEE (reference sequence). V was cut by 3 bases and J by 1 base, with 8 bases left in between. The CDR3 bases are TGTGCCAGCAGCTCCAAGGAGAGCAATCAGCCCCAGCATTTT. Its protein product is CASSSKESNQPQHF.

This chain joins TRBV5-6 and TRBJ2-2; D possibly corresponds to TRBD2 (5 bases). Trimming stripped 4 bases from V and 7 bases from J, with 8 bases between. CDR1 and CDR2 (germline): SGHDT, YYEEEE. This CDR3 region has 12 residues. The CDR3 DNA sequence: TGTGCCAGCAGCCGGAGGAGCGGGGAGCTGTTTTTT. This encodes CASSRRSGELFF.

This clonotype was observed a handful of times. This chain uses TRBV4-1 with TRBJ2-3; D is ambiguous. Trimming stripped 0 bases from V and 1 base from J, with 14 bases between. In germline, CDR1 is MGHRA, CDR2 YSYEKL. This CDR3 is 17 amino acids long. Here the CDR3 DNA reads TGCGCCAGCAGCCAAGATAGGAGCCGGCCGGGCACAGATACGCAGTATTTT. Its translation is CASSQDRSRPGTDTQYF.

The chain joins TRBV5-5 to TRBJ1-2; D not resolved. The CDR3 covers 16 residues. Trimming removed 0 bases from V and 2 bases from J, with 14 bases in between. Germline V gene data show CDR1 as SGHKS and CDR2 as YYEKEE (reference sequence). DNA for the CDR3: TGTGCCAGCAGCTTGGGCTCGGGCCTATGGAACTATGGCTACACCTTC. Translated, it gives CASSLGSGLWNYGYTF.

This CDR3 is CASSQEGTGYNEQFF. DNA for the CDR3: TGTGCCAGCAGCCAAGAGGGGACAGGGTACAATGAGCAGTTCTTC. This rearrangement joins TRBV3-1 to TRBJ2-1, with 9 positions matching TRBD1. Germline CDR1 reads LGHDT; CDR2 reads YNNKEL (reference sequence). The CDR3 length is 15 residues. The trim removed 0 bases at V and 4 bases at J, leaving 1 base unmatched.

Only a few counts were recorded for this clonotype. The CDR3 nucleotides read TGTGCCAGCACCCGGGGGACTGGAAACACCATATATTTT. Protein sequence: CASTRGTGNTIYF. The V and J genes are TRBV6-6 and TRBJ1-3; TRBD1 is a possible D gene (5 bases). Per germline, CDR1 MNHNY and CDR2 SVGAGI (reference sequence). CDR3 size: 13 residues. V gave up 7 bases and J gave up 2 bases, with 9 bases separating them.

V usage is TRBV4-1 and J usage is TRBJ1-6; a weak D match, TRBD1 (6 bases). V was cut by 5 bases and J by 5 bases, with 16 bases left in between. Germline V gene data show CDR1 as MGHRA and CDR2 as YSYEKL. The CDR3 spans 16 residues. The CDR3 region is CASSNLGRGDNSPLHF. CDR3 bases: TGCGCCAGCAGCAACCTGGGCAGGGGCGATAATTCACCCCTCCACTTT.

This clonotype appeared many times. J is TRBJ1-4 and V is TRBV15; the D gene is possibly TRBD1 (5 bases). Trimming pared 1 base from V and 7 bases from J, leaving 10 bases between. The CDR3 covers 14 residues. Germline CDR1 and CDR2: LNHNV and YYDKDF (reference sequence). The DNA for the CDR3 is TGTGCCACCAGCAGAGCGGGGCAGGGTGAAAAACTGTTTTTT. The encoded protein is CATSRAGQGEKLFF.

This clonotype has a handful of counts. The chain employs TRBV19 and TRBJ2-1, with D perhaps matching TRBD2 (5 bases). The V gene lost 7 bases and the J gene lost 6 bases, with 19 bases spanning the gap. Germline V CDR1 and CDR2: LNHDA, SQIVND (reference sequence). There are 15 residues in the CDR3. The CDR3: CASKVYGSGSNEQFF. CDR3 nucleotides: TGTGCCAGTAAGGTATATGGATCGGGGTCCAATGAGCAGTTCTTC.

This clonotype turned up a few times. The V and J genes are TRBV5-6 and TRBJ1-2; D may be TRBD1 (6 bases). In germline, CDR1 is SGHDT, CDR2 YYEEEE. Trimming pared 5 bases from V and 7 bases from J, leaving 12 bases between. The CDR3 runs 12 residues. The CDR3 sequence is CASRQRQAGYTF. CDR3 in DNA: TGTGCCAGCAGGCAACGACAGGCTGGCTACACCTTC.

The chain uses TRBV19 and TRBJ2-1; D is perhaps TRBD1 or TRBD2 (5 bases each). Per germline, CDR1 LNHDA and CDR2 SQIVND (reference sequence). CDR3 length: 16 amino acids. V lost 9 bases and J lost 0, with 18 bases in between. For the CDR3, the DNA is TGTGCCAGCGACTCCTCGGGGCAGAGCTCCTACAATGAGCAGTTCTTC. The encoded protein is CASDSSGQSSYNEQFF.

This clonotype was counted between two and nine times. The chain couples TRBV20-1 to TRBJ1-1; D is uncertain. The CDR3 spans 13 residues. Between the trimmed V and J ends, which lost 3 bases and 5 bases, there was a span of 13 bases. The germline gives CDR1 DFQATT, CDR2 SNEGSKA (reference sequence). CDR3 residues: CSASRVGWTEAFF. As DNA, the CDR3 is TGCAGTGCTAGTCGGGTAGGGTGGACTGAAGCTTTCTTT.

V gene TRBV20-1 combines with J gene TRBJ2-7; 11 bases are a match to TRBD2. The V segment lost 0 bases and the J segment 3 bases; nucleotides outside the gene matches: 1. Germline V gene data show CDR1 as DFQATT and CDR2 as SNEGSKA (reference sequence). The CDR3 is made up of 14 amino acids. The DNA of the CDR3 is TGCAGTGCTAGAGATGGACTAGCGGGCTACGAGCAGTACTTC. Protein: CSARDGLAGYEQYF.

This clonotype was found a few times. The chain has TRBV16 and TRBJ2-5, with unresolved D. V lost 0 bases to trimming and J lost 7 bases, with 12 bases between them. Germline V gives CDR1 KGHSY, CDR2 FQNENV. The CDR3 extends over 14 amino acids. CDR3 DNA: TGTGCCAGCAGCCAATCGACGACGCTGGGGACCCAGTACTTC. Protein: CASSQSTTLGTQYF. Combining the CDR3 with reference TRBV16 and TRBJ2-5 gives the whole variable domain GEEVAQTPKHLVRGEGQKAKLYCAPIKGHSYVFWYQQVLKNEFKFLISFQNENVFDETGMPKERFSAKCLPNSPCSLEIQATKLEDSAVYFCASSQSTTLGTQYFGPGTRLLVL.

This clonotype turned up a few times. J is TRBJ2-2 and V is TRBV12-3 or TRBV12-4, with D possibly matching TRBD2 (6 bases). CDR3 length equals 14 residues. Trimming removed 3 bases at V and 6 bases at J, with 11 bases between. CDR3 protein: CASSLRSGAGELFF. The DNA of the CDR3 is TGTGCCAGCAGTTTGCGATCGGGGGCCGGGGAGCTGTTTTTT.

This clonotype appeared a few times. V is TRBV5-1 and J is TRBJ2-7, with a tentative D call TRBD1 (6 bases). Trimming left V 0 bases short and J 0 bases short, with 16 bases between. Germline V lookup: CDR1 SGHRS, CDR2 YFSETQ. This CDR3 region has 17 residues. CDR3 in amino acids: CASSLGAPGTRSYEQYF. The CDR3 DNA is TGCGCCAGCAGCTTGGGGGCCCCCGGGACACGCTCCTACGAGCAGTACTTC.

V and J are TRBV7-8 and TRBJ2-7; D is undetermined. The germline gives CDR1 SGHVS, CDR2 FQNEAQ. Deletions cut 0 bases from V and 4 bases from J, with 7 bases between. This CDR3 contains 13 residues. The DNA of the CDR3 is TGTGCCAGCAGCTTAGCCGAAGGGTACGAGCAGTACTTC. Protein sequence: CASSLAEGYEQYF.

This chain joins TRBV19 and TRBJ2-7; 8 bases match TRBD2. Trimming took 7 bases from V and 6 from J; bases not matched to a gene: 11. The CDR3 is made up of 14 amino acids. Germline V CDR1 and CDR2: LNHDA, SQIVND (reference sequence). The CDR3 DNA follows: TGTGCCAGTACGGGAGGGAGGTTCCGGAGCGAGCAGTACTTC. Amino acids: CASTGGRFRSEQYF.

This clonotype was detected a few times. For the CDR3, the DNA is TGTGCCAGCAGCTTAATGGCCGGGGGGCAGTACACTGAAGCTTTCTTT. Its protein is CASSLMAGGQYTEAFF. This chain uses TRBV7-6 with TRBJ1-1; weak D call: TRBD1 (6 bases). The CDR3 is 16 residues long. V shed 2 bases and J shed 3 bases, with 16 bases lying between them. Germline CDR1 and CDR2: SGHVS and FNYEAQ.